The source of this TCR beta chain is a study of long-term antiretroviral therapy in people with HIV. Overall study: The oldest samples precede the 2015 immediate-ART recommendation by about a decade.

This clone was seen only once. The target antigen is unknown. The authors ran the immunoSEQ assay, v3.0, at survey level. The method was immunoSEQ multiplex PCR; TCRdb's version includes in-frame clones alone and lacks a portion of them. The data show some 27,000 clones, roughly 84% seen once. With 6 bases removed from V and 9 bases from J, the gap between germline ends came to 15 bases. Germline loops: CDR1 ENHRY, CDR2 SYGVKD. The CDR3 totals 13 residues. Study-wide points: Dating from about 2004 to 2017, the blood was possibly obtained under older ART regimens. With ART, diversity went up but was still lower than in transplant donor controls. Dominant in the repertoire at all time points were clones expanded before ART.

This rearrangement joins TRBV10-3 to TRBJ2-1, with a tentative D call TRBD2 (5 bases). The input for sequencing was unsorted PBMCs, taken 3 years after starting antiretroviral therapy. The receptor's source is a man aged 35 to 55 with HIV. The CDR3 protein is CAISDGPSGEQFF. The CDR3 region has the DNA TGTGCCATCAGCGACGGTCCCAGCGGTGAGCAGTTCTTC.